Each of the 25 T cell receptor beta chains below was sequenced from the same sample in a study of blood T cell repertoires in COVID-19. Produced via immunoSEQ multiplex PCR; TCRdb's table is partial and in-frame only. The sample lists some 60,000 clones, 85% to 90% occurring once. Sequenced material: peripheral blood. The receptors originated from a man aged 55 to 69 with acute or convalescent COVID-19.

This clone was recorded once. The V gene is TRBV9, the J gene TRBJ2-3; 10 bases line up with TRBD2. Germline values: CDR1 SGDLS, CDR2 YYNGEE. The trim removed 3 bases at V and 6 bases at J, leaving 4 bases unmatched. The CDR3 extends over 14 amino acids. The CDR3 DNA is TGTGCCAGCAGCGCAAGCGGGAGGGCCGATACGCAGTATTTT. It encodes CASSASGRADTQYF.

The chain combines TRBV28 with TRBJ2-1; TRBD2 aligns across 12 bases. Looked up from germline, CDR1 is MDHEN and CDR2 is SYDVKM. V shed 5 bases and J 10 bases; nucleotides not matched to a gene: 9. This CDR3 is built from 15 residues. The CDR3 here is CASSLQLAGGGEQFF. The CDR3 coding sequence is TGTGCCAGCAGTCTCCAACTAGCGGGAGGTGGGGAGCAGTTCTTC.

The chain carries TRBV15 and TRBJ1-4, with 9 bases aligning to TRBD1. V was pared by 1 base and J by 7 bases, with 7 bases of the junction left unmatched. The CDR3 spans 16 residues. CDR1 and CDR2 from the germline V gene are LNHNV and YYDKDF (reference sequence). The CDR3 DNA follows: TGTGCCACCAGCAGAGCCTTGGGACAGGGAGGTGAAAAACTGTTTTTT. Encoded protein: CATSRALGQGGEKLFF.

The chain combines TRBV4-1 with TRBJ2-1; TRBD2 matches at 8 bases. Germline CDR1 and CDR2: MGHRA and YSYEKL. The CDR3 is 13 amino acids. The V segment lost 3 bases and the J segment 10 bases; nucleotides outside the gene matches: 5. The CDR3 DNA sequence: TGCGCCAGCAGCCAGGGGACTAGAGAAGAGCAGTTCTTC. Its translation: CASSQGTREEQFF.

This chain uses TRBV5-4 with TRBJ2-2; 12 bases match TRBD2. V shed 0 bases, J shed 4 bases, and the junction held 10 bases outside the gene matches. The CDR3 consists of 19 residues. Per germline, CDR1 SGHNT and CDR2 YYREEE (reference sequence). The DNA of the CDR3 is TGTGCCAGCAGCTTGGCCATGGGGCTAGCGGGAGGGCTCACCGGGGAGCTGTTTTTT. Translated: CASSLAMGLAGGLTGELFF.

The chain recombines TRBV5-1 with TRBJ2-1, with D tentatively TRBD2 (5 bases). The ends were cut back, 1 base at V and 0 bases at J, with 11 bases in the middle. Germline CDR1 and CDR2: SGHRS and YFSETQ. The CDR3 covers 16 residues. The CDR3 loop reads CASSLIGETSYNEQFF. The DNA for the CDR3 is TGCGCCAGCAGCTTGATCGGGGAGACCTCCTACAATGAGCAGTTCTTC.

This clone was picked up one time. This chain joins TRBV10-1 and TRBJ2-2; 9 nucleotides align to TRBD2. Germline loops: CDR1 WNHNN, CDR2 SYGVQD (reference sequence). The ends lost 0 bases at V and 4 bases at J; junction bases unmatched: 6. The CDR3 contains 17 residues. CDR3 nucleotides: TGCGCCAGCAGTGAGTCTGGTAGCGGGAGAACCACCGGGGAGCTGTTTTTT. This sequence encodes CASSESGSGRTTGELFF.

The chain carries TRBV6-1 and TRBJ1-2, with D unresolved. There are 15 residues in the CDR3. Trimming removed 3 bases at V and 4 bases at J, with 15 bases between. Looked up from germline, CDR1 is MNHNS and CDR2 is SASEGT. The chain's CDR3 is CASSEAARSVYGYTF. CDR3 nucleotide sequence: TGTGCCAGCAGTGAGGCAGCCAGGTCGGTCTATGGCTACACCTTC.

This rearrangement joins TRBV7-3 to TRBJ2-2; D is uncertain. The CDR3 length is 15 residues. The ends were cut back, 5 bases at V and 1 base at J, with 11 bases in the middle. The germline gives CDR1 SGHTA, CDR2 FQGTGA. The CDR3 spells CASSATHGNTGELFF. The CDR3 nucleotides are TGTGCCAGCAGCGCCACTCACGGGAACACCGGGGAGCTGTTTTTT.

V is TRBV5-1 and J is TRBJ2-7; possibly TRBD1 for D (6 bases). The V end was cut by 6 bases, the J end by 4 bases, with 14 bases between. Germline V gene sequence: CDR1 SGHRS, CDR2 YFSETQ. The CDR3 sequence is 13 residues long. The DNA for the CDR3 is TGCGCCAGCACCATACAGGGTTCTTACGAGCAGTACTTC. This gives the protein CASTIQGSYEQYF.

This clone was found once. The chain carries TRBV19 and TRBJ2-5; 11 bases are a match to TRBD2. Looked up from germline, CDR1 is LNHDA and CDR2 is SQIVND (reference sequence). Unmatched junction bases numbered 7, after V lost 7 bases and J lost 3 bases. The CDR3 totals 15 residues. CDR3 DNA sequence: TGTGCCAGTACCCATAGCGGGAGGGTTGAAGAGACCCAGTACTTC. Translated: CASTHSGRVEETQYF.

The chain employs TRBV29-1 and TRBJ1-4, with D uncertain. Germline V CDR1 and CDR2: SQVTM, ANQGSEA. This CDR3 region has 12 residues. V lost 6 bases, J lost 5 bases, and 10 bases lay in between. The CDR3 is CSVRFANEKLFF. The CDR3 DNA follows: TGCAGCGTGCGTTTTGCCAATGAAAAACTGTTTTTT.

In this sample, this clone turned up a few times. The chain employs TRBV7-2 and TRBJ2-7; D remains ambiguous. CDR1 and CDR2 from the germline V gene are SGHTA and FQGNSA. The CDR3 runs 15 residues. V lost 1 base to trimming and J lost 3 bases, with 13 bases between them. The CDR3 protein is CASSLDLVRSYEQYF. The CDR3 DNA reads TGTGCCAGCAGCTTAGATTTAGTGAGGAGCTACGAGCAGTACTTC.

The rearrangement links TRBV28 to TRBJ2-3; TRBD1 agrees at 8 bases. This CDR3 region has 16 residues. Germline loops: CDR1 MDHEN, CDR2 SYDVKM. V shed 4 bases and J 2 bases; nucleotides not matched to a gene: 8. For the CDR3, the DNA is TGTGCCAGCAGTTACGATCGACAGGGGCACACAGATACGCAGTATTTT. This encodes CASSYDRQGHTDTQYF. Supplemented by reference TRBV28 and TRBJ2-3, the full variable domain reads DVKVTQSSRYLVKRTGEKVFLECVQDMDHENMFWYRQDPGLGLRLIYFSYDVKMKEKGDIPEGYSVSREKKERFSLILESASTNQTSMYLCASSYDRQGHTDTQYFGPGTRLTVL.

The chain is built from TRBV2 and TRBJ2-5, with 8 bases matching TRBD2. CDR3 length: 13 amino acids. J gave up 5 bases and V 1 base, and 0 bases lay outside the gene matches. CDR1 and CDR2 from the germline V gene are SNHLY and FYNNEI. The chain's CDR3 is CASSEEREETQYF. The CDR3 DNA is TGTGCCAGCAGTGAAGAGCGGGAGGAGACCCAGTACTTC.

The chain recombines TRBV27 with TRBJ1-2; tentatively, D is TRBD1 (6 bases). Trimming left V 5 bases short and J 5 bases short, with 21 bases between. Looked up from germline, CDR1 is MNHEY and CDR2 is SMNVEV (reference sequence). The CDR3 consists of 16 residues. CDR3 protein: CASSRGQRLEEYGYTF. In nucleotides, the CDR3 is TGTGCCAGCAGTCGAGGACAGAGACTCGAAGAATATGGCTACACCTTC.

The chain is built from TRBV20-1 and TRBJ2-1; 11 bases match TRBD2. Germline V gene data show CDR1 as DFQATT and CDR2 as SNEGSKA (reference sequence). With V trimmed by 5 bases and J by 7 bases, 10 bases remained unmatched. The CDR3 runs 15 residues. Here the CDR3 DNA reads TGCAGTGCTGGTGGCCTAGCGGGAGGAGGGAATGAGCAGTTCTTC. Translation gives CSAGGLAGGGNEQFF.

The V and J genes are TRBV28 and TRBJ1-4, with 7 bases that match TRBD1. The CDR3 is 14 amino acids. Germline CDR1 and CDR2: MDHEN and SYDVKM. V trimming: 5 bases; J trimming: 5 bases; junction bases outside the gene matches: 5. The CDR3 spells CASSLRGENEKLFF. The DNA for the CDR3 is TGTGCCAGCAGTCTCAGGGGGGAGAATGAAAAACTGTTTTTT.

The rearrangement links TRBV27 to TRBJ2-3; D perhaps matches TRBD1 (5 bases). The CDR3 spans 15 residues. With 4 bases removed from V and 0 bases from J, the gap between germline ends came to 11 bases. CDR1 MNHEY and CDR2 SMNVEV come from the germline V gene (reference sequence). The CDR3 DNA is TGTGCCAGCAGTTCCAGGGAACCTAGCACAGATACGCAGTATTTT. Translation gives CASSSREPSTDTQYF.

The chain recombines TRBV9 with TRBJ2-1; D gene ambiguous. This CDR3 is built from 15 residues. Germline CDR1 is SGDLS and CDR2 is YYNGEE. Trimming pared 1 base from V and 0 bases from J, leaving 8 bases between. DNA for the CDR3: TGTGCCAGCAGCGTACTGGTGAGCTCCTACAATGAGCAGTTCTTC. This encodes CASSVLVSSYNEQFF.

The chain links TRBV29-1 to TRBJ2-3, with a weak D call TRBD2 (6 bases). The CDR3 loop spans 15 amino acids. The V end lost 3 bases, the J end lost 6 bases, and 19 bases lay between the germline ends. CDR1 and CDR2 from the germline V gene are SQVTM and ANQGSEA. CDR3 DNA: TGCAGCGTTGAGCAACCGGGACTTCAGCTTGATACGCAGTATTTT. Translating it yields CSVEQPGLQLDTQYF.

This clone was recorded a few times. The chain is built from TRBV5-1 and TRBJ2-7; 8 positions agree with TRBD1. The CDR3 has 15 residues. V shed 3 bases, J shed 0 bases, and the junction held 5 bases outside the gene matches. Germline V gene lookup returns CDR1 SGHRS and CDR2 YFSETQ. CDR3 DNA: TGCGCCAGCAGCTCGACAGGGGCTTTCTCCTACGAGCAGTACTTC. Its protein is CASSSTGAFSYEQYF.

As concerns this clone: The sample has other DNA sequences that encode this CDR3 too. For the CDR3, the DNA is TGTGCCAGCAGCTTGGGACAGTCCACAGATACGCAGTATTTT. Residues: CASSLGQSTDTQYF. The V call is TRBV7-3, the J call TRBJ2-3; TRBD1 matches at 7 bases. There are 14 residues in the CDR3. The V segment lost 3 bases and the J segment 2 bases; nucleotides outside the gene matches: 2. Germline-derived CDR1 and CDR2 are SGHTA and FQGTGA.

This sequence joins TRBV4-1 and TRBJ1-2, with TRBD1 identical over 7 bases. CDR3 length: 15 amino acids. Germline V lookup: CDR1 MGHRA, CDR2 YSYEKL. After removal of 6 bases from V and 2 bases from J, the junction contained 9 bases not matched to a gene. The chain's CDR3 is CASSRPGTANYGYTF. CDR3 sequence (DNA): TGCGCCAGCAGTCGTCCCGGGACAGCGAACTATGGCTACACCTTC.

This clone came up once. This chain joins TRBV7-3 and TRBJ2-7, with D perhaps TRBD1 (5 bases). Germline values: CDR1 SGHTA, CDR2 FQGTGA. The V and J ends lost 1 base and 11 bases respectively, with 12 bases between them. There are 12 residues in the CDR3. CDR3 in amino acids: CASSLKGQGKYF. CDR3 DNA sequence: TGTGCCAGCAGCTTAAAAGGGCAGGGAAAGTACTTC.